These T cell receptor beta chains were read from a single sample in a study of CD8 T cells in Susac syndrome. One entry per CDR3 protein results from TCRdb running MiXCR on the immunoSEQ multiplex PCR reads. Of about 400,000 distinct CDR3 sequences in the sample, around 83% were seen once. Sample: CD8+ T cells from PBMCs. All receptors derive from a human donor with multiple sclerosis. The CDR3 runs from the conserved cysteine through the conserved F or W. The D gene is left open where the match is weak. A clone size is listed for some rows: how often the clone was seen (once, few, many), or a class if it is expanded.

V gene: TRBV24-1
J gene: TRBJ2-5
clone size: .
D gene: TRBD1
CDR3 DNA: TGTGCCACCAGTGAAGGTGACAGGGGTCTTCTGGAGACCCAGTACTTC
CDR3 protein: CATSEGDRGLLETQYF

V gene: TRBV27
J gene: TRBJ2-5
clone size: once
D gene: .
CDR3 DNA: TGTGCCAGCAGTCCCCACGTCCTACGGGAGACCCAGTACTTC
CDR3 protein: CASSPHVLRETQYF

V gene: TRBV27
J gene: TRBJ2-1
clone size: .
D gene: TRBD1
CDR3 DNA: TGTGCCAGCAGTTCCGGGACAGGGTGGAATGAGCAGTTCTTC
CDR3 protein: CASSSGTGWNEQFF

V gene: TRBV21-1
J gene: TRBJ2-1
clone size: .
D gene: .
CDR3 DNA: TGTGCCAGCAGAGCCTACAATGAGCAGTTCTTC
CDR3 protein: CASRAYNEQFF

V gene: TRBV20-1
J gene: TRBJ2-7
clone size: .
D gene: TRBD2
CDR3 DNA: TGCAGTGCTAGAGTAGCGGGGCCCTACGAGCAGTACTTC
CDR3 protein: CSARVAGPYEQYF

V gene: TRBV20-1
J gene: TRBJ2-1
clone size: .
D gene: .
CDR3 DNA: TGCAGTGCCCCGGCTAAGGATAACTACAATGAGCAGTTCTTC
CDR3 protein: CSAPAKDNYNEQFF

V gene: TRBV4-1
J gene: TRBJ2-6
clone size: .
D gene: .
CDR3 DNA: TGCGCCAGCAGCCATATTACAGGGTTTGGGGCCAACGTCCTGACTTTC
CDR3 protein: CASSHITGFGANVLTF

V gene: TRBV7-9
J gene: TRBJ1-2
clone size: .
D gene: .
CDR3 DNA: TGTGCCAGCAGCTTTCTGGCAGATCCTAACTATGGCTACACCTTC
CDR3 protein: CASSFLADPNYGYTF

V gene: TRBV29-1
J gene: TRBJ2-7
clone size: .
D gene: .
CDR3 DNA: TGCAGCACCCGGGACGGTCCCTACGAGCAGTACTTC
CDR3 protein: CSTRDGPYEQYF

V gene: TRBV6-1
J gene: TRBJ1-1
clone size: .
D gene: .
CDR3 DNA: TGTGCCAGCAGAATAAGAGGGGGGAACACTGAAGCTTTCTTT
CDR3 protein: CASRIRGGNTEAFF

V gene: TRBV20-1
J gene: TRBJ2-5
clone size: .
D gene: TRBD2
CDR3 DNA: TGCAGTGCTAGAGATTTAAGTGGTTCCAGCGGGAGAGAAGAGACCCAGTACTTC
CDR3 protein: CSARDLSGSSGREETQYF

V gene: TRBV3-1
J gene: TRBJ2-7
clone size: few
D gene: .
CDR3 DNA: TGTGCCAGCAGCCAAGGAGTCTTCTATGAGCAGTACTTC
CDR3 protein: CASSQGVFYEQYF

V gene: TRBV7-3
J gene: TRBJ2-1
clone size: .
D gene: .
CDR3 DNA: TGTGCCAGCAGCTTTCTGGGGTACTCCTACAATGAGCAGTTCTTC
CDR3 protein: CASSFLGYSYNEQFF

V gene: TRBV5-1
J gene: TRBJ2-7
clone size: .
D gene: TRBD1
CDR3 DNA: TGCGCCAGCAGCTGGAGCGTAGGGACAGCGTCCTACGAGCAGTACTTC
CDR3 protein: CASSWSVGTASYEQYF

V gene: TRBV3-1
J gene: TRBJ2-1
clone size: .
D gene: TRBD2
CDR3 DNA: TGTGCCAGCAGCCAAATCGGGACTAGCCCCTACAATGAGCAGTTCTTC
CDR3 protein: CASSQIGTSPYNEQFF

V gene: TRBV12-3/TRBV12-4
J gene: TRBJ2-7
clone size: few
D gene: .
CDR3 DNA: TGTGCCAGCAGTTCGCCTACCTACGAGCAGTACTTC
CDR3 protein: CASSSPTYEQYF

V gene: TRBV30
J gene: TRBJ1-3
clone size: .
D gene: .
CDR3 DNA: TGTGCCTGGACCTTCAGGGTACCTAGAAACACCATATATTTT
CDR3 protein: CAWTFRVPRNTIYF

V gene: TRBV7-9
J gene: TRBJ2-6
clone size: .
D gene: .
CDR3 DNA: TGTGCCAGCAGCCAAACTGGGGCCAACGTCCTGACTTTC
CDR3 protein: CASSQTGANVLTF

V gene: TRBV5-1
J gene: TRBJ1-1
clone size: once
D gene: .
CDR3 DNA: TGCGCCAGCAGCGTATCCGGGACTGTGAACACTGAAGCTTTCTTT
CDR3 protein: CASSVSGTVNTEAFF

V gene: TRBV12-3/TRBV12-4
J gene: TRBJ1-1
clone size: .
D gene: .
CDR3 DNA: TGTGCCAGCACCTTACGGGAAACGAACACTGAAGCTTTCTTT
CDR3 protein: CASTLRETNTEAFF

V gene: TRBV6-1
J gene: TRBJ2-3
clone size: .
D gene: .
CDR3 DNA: TGTGCCAGCAGTCTCGGACACACGGAAAGCACAGATACGCAGTATTTT
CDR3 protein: CASSLGHTESTDTQYF

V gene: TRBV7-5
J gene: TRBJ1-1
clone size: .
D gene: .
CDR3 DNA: .
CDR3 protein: CISVPEAHHGWLLQGVPEAFF